A selection of T cell receptor beta chains follows, all from one sample in a study of prognosis after radiotherapy for stage I lung cancer. TCRdb reprocessed the multiplex PCR reads with MiXCR, giving one entry per CDR3 protein. The table has about 25,000 distinct CDR3 sequences, about 37% seen once. The source material was PBMCs, sampled before or after stereotactic body radiation therapy (not recorded which). Receptors were obtained from a donor aged 50 or older with non-small cell lung cancer. Each CDR3 is given with its conserved first and last residue. D genes are given only for firm matches. A clone size is listed for some rows: how often the clone was seen (once, few, many), or a class if it is expanded.

clone_size: many
d_call: TRBD1
j_call: TRBJ1-1
v_call: TRBV6-5
cdr3_nt: TGTGCCAGCAGTTACAGGGGACAGGGAGGGCCTGAAGCTTTCTTT
cdr3_aa: CASSYRGQGGPEAFF

clone_size: -
d_call: TRBD1
j_call: TRBJ1-5
v_call: TRBV6-1
cdr3_nt: TGTGCCAGCGGCCGACAGGGAAATAGCAATCAGCCCCAGCATTTT
cdr3_aa: CASGRQGNSNQPQHF

clone_size: many
d_call: -
j_call: TRBJ2-7
v_call: TRBV12-3/TRBV12-4
cdr3_nt: TGTGCCAGCAGTGAACAGGACGTCTCCTACGAGCAGTACTTC
cdr3_aa: CASSEQDVSYEQYF

clone_size: many
d_call: TRBD1
j_call: TRBJ2-5
v_call: TRBV5-1
cdr3_nt: TGCGCCAGCAGCTTGGGGACAGGGGGGGAAGAGACCCAGTACTTC
cdr3_aa: CASSLGTGGEETQYF

clone_size: -
d_call: -
j_call: TRBJ2-1
v_call: TRBV6-2/TRBV6-3
cdr3_nt: TGTACCAGCAGTTACGGGTACAATGAGCAGTTCTTC
cdr3_aa: CTSSYGYNEQFF

clone_size: many
d_call: -
j_call: TRBJ2-1
v_call: TRBV27
cdr3_nt: TGTGCCAGCAGTTTAGAGATTTCTTGGAGCTCCTACAATGAGCAGTTCTTC
cdr3_aa: CASSLEISWSSYNEQFF

clone_size: many
d_call: -
j_call: TRBJ1-3
v_call: TRBV7-9
cdr3_nt: TGTGCCAGCAGCTTTGGAAAAACTGGAAACACCATATATTTT
cdr3_aa: CASSFGKTGNTIYF

clone_size: many
d_call: -
j_call: TRBJ2-1
v_call: TRBV11-2
cdr3_nt: TGTGCCAGCAGCTTAGAATTAAGCTCCTACAATGAGCAGTTCTTC
cdr3_aa: CASSLELSSYNEQFF

clone_size: -
d_call: -
j_call: TRBJ2-3
v_call: TRBV20-1
cdr3_nt: TGCAGTGCTAGCCCCGGGACAGATACGCAGTATTTT
cdr3_aa: CSASPGTDTQYF

clone_size: -
d_call: -
j_call: TRBJ2-7
v_call: TRBV27
cdr3_nt: TGTGCCAGCAAAATTAGCAGGGCGGTCCACGAGCAGTACTTC
cdr3_aa: CASKISRAVHEQYF

clone_size: few
d_call: -
j_call: TRBJ1-5
v_call: TRBV6-1
cdr3_nt: TGTGCCAGCAGTCCAGTCAATCAGCCCCAGCATTTT
cdr3_aa: CASSPVNQPQHF

clone_size: -
d_call: -
j_call: TRBJ2-3
v_call: TRBV12-3/TRBV12-4
cdr3_nt: TGTGCCAGCAGTTTAGGCCCTACTACATCCGATACGCAGTATTTT
cdr3_aa: CASSLGPTTSDTQYF

clone_size: many
d_call: TRBD1
j_call: TRBJ1-3
v_call: TRBV7-2
cdr3_nt: TGTGCCAGCAGCTCGGACAGGGGGACTGGAAACACCATATATTTT
cdr3_aa: CASSSDRGTGNTIYF

clone_size: -
d_call: TRBD1
j_call: TRBJ2-1
v_call: TRBV18
cdr3_nt: TGTGCCAGCTCACCAGGTTCGACAGGGGGATACAATGAGCAGTTCTTC
cdr3_aa: CASSPGSTGGYNEQFF

clone_size: many
d_call: -
j_call: TRBJ2-7
v_call: TRBV6-8
cdr3_nt: TGTGCCAGCAGGCTAGGGAGCGGGTCCTCCTACGAGCAGTACTTC
cdr3_aa: CASRLGSGSSYEQYF

clone_size: many
d_call: -
j_call: TRBJ1-4
v_call: TRBV20-1
cdr3_nt: TGCAGTGCTAGAGGAGGGGGTGGAACTAATGAAAAACTGTTTTTT
cdr3_aa: CSARGGGGTNEKLFF

clone_size: many
d_call: -
j_call: TRBJ2-1
v_call: TRBV2
cdr3_nt: TGTGCCAGCAGTGCCGCGGGACAGCTCAATGAGCAGTTCTTC
cdr3_aa: CASSAAGQLNEQFF

clone_size: -
d_call: -
j_call: TRBJ1-2
v_call: TRBV19
cdr3_nt: TGTGCCAGTAGTGGCGACAGAAGCTATGGCTACACCTTC
cdr3_aa: CASSGDRSYGYTF

clone_size: few
d_call: TRBD1
j_call: TRBJ1-2
v_call: TRBV27
cdr3_nt: TGTGCCAGCAGTCCTACAGGGGGCGCTGGCTATGGCTACACCTTC
cdr3_aa: CASSPTGGAGYGYTF

clone_size: many
d_call: -
j_call: TRBJ2-1
v_call: TRBV12-3/TRBV12-4
cdr3_nt: TGTGCCAGCCGAGGGGACTTTAACAATGAGCAGTTCTTC
cdr3_aa: CASRGDFNNEQFF

clone_size: many
d_call: -
j_call: TRBJ2-7
v_call: TRBV28
cdr3_nt: TGTGCCAGCAGCCCGGGACACCTGGGCGAGCAGTACTTC
cdr3_aa: CASSPGHLGEQYF

clone_size: -
d_call: -
j_call: TRBJ2-7
v_call: TRBV12-3/TRBV12-4
cdr3_nt: TGTGCCAGCAGCCCTCGGGGGGACAGCATCTACGAGCAGTACTTC
cdr3_aa: CASSPRGDSIYEQYF

clone_size: many
d_call: TRBD1
j_call: TRBJ2-2
v_call: TRBV7-9
cdr3_nt: TGTGCCAGCAGCTCTTGGACAGGTCTTGGGGAGCTGTTTTTT
cdr3_aa: CASSSWTGLGELFF

clone_size: many
d_call: TRBD1
j_call: TRBJ1-4
v_call: TRBV29-1
cdr3_nt: TGCAGCGTAGCCGGGACAGGGCATGAAAAACTGTTTTTT
cdr3_aa: CSVAGTGHEKLFF

clone_size: many
d_call: -
j_call: TRBJ2-6
v_call: TRBV19
cdr3_nt: TGTGCCAGTAGTACCCAGGGAATGGCTGGGGCCAACGTCCTGACTTTC
cdr3_aa: CASSTQGMAGANVLTF

clone_size: many
d_call: TRBD2
j_call: TRBJ2-7
v_call: TRBV29-1
cdr3_nt: TGCAGCGCTAGCGGGGGGACCTACGAGCAGTACTTC
cdr3_aa: CSASGGTYEQYF

clone_size: many
d_call: -
j_call: TRBJ1-2
v_call: TRBV4-3
cdr3_nt: TGCGCCAGCAGCCAAGAAGTAGTCCATAACTATGGCTACACCTTC
cdr3_aa: CASSQEVVHNYGYTF

clone_size: -
d_call: -
j_call: TRBJ1-5
v_call: TRBV6-2/TRBV6-3
cdr3_nt: TGTGCCAGCAACGGGGCCCCGGGCAGGTCTATTAGCAATCAGCCCCAGCATTTT
cdr3_aa: CASNGAPGRSISNQPQHF

clone_size: many
d_call: -
j_call: TRBJ1-2
v_call: TRBV12-3/TRBV12-4
cdr3_nt: TGTGCCACCTACTCGGACGTTCCCTATGGCTACACCTTC
cdr3_aa: CATYSDVPYGYTF

clone_size: many
d_call: TRBD2
j_call: TRBJ2-7
v_call: TRBV5-4
cdr3_nt: TGTGCCAGCAGCCCAACAGGGGCTAGCGGGAGGATCTACGAGCAGTACTTC
cdr3_aa: CASSPTGASGRIYEQYF

clone_size: many
d_call: -
j_call: TRBJ1-1
v_call: TRBV7-9
cdr3_nt: TGTGCCAGCAGCTTAGGCTACAAGAACACTGAAGCTTTCTTT
cdr3_aa: CASSLGYKNTEAFF

clone_size: many
d_call: -
j_call: TRBJ1-6
v_call: TRBV4-1
cdr3_nt: TGCGCCAGCAGCCCCGCGGCCAGGGGTTCACCCCTCCACTTT
cdr3_aa: CASSPAARGSPLHF

clone_size: many
d_call: -
j_call: TRBJ2-7
v_call: TRBV19
cdr3_nt: TGTGCCAGTAGATCCGACAGGTCCTCCTACGAGCAGTACTTC
cdr3_aa: CASRSDRSSYEQYF

clone_size: many
d_call: -
j_call: TRBJ1-2
v_call: TRBV6-8
cdr3_nt: TGTGCCAGCAGTGCCTTATACTGGGATAACTATGGCTACACCTTC
cdr3_aa: CASSALYWDNYGYTF

clone_size: many
d_call: -
j_call: TRBJ2-3
v_call: TRBV5-1
cdr3_nt: TGCGCCAGCACCCGGGGAGGTAGCACAGATACGCAGTATTTT
cdr3_aa: CASTRGGSTDTQYF

clone_size: -
d_call: -
j_call: TRBJ2-7
v_call: TRBV5-1
cdr3_nt: TGCGCCAGCAGCCTGCAGAGTTACTCCTACGAGCAGTACTTC
cdr3_aa: CASSLQSYSYEQYF

clone_size: many
d_call: -
j_call: TRBJ1-5
v_call: TRBV5-1
cdr3_nt: TGCGCCAGCAGCCTTGGTATGGAAAATCAGCCCCAGCATTTT
cdr3_aa: CASSLGMENQPQHF

clone_size: many
d_call: -
j_call: TRBJ2-1
v_call: TRBV20-1
cdr3_nt: TGCAGTGCTAGATCCTCCAATGAGCAGTTCTTC
cdr3_aa: CSARSSNEQFF

clone_size: many
d_call: TRBD1
j_call: TRBJ2-7
v_call: TRBV12-5
cdr3_nt: TGTGCTAGTGGTCCGGTTCGAAAATCGACAGGGGCTCACTCCTACGAGCAGTACTTC
cdr3_aa: CASGPVRKSTGAHSYEQYF

clone_size: many
d_call: TRBD2
j_call: TRBJ2-5
v_call: TRBV9
cdr3_nt: TGTGCCAGCAGCGTTTTAGCGGGAGTTGGAGAGACCCAGTACTTC
cdr3_aa: CASSVLAGVGETQYF

clone_size: many
d_call: -
j_call: TRBJ2-7
v_call: TRBV5-1
cdr3_nt: TGCGCCAGCAGCGTCCCTGCCTACGAGCAGTACTTC
cdr3_aa: CASSVPAYEQYF

clone_size: -
d_call: TRBD1
j_call: TRBJ2-7
v_call: TRBV5-1
cdr3_nt: TGCGCCAGCATCTCGACCCTACAGGGGGCATCCTACGAGCAGTACTTC
cdr3_aa: CASISTLQGASYEQYF

clone_size: many
d_call: -
j_call: TRBJ2-2
v_call: TRBV5-6
cdr3_nt: TGTGCCAGCAGCATAAGGTCGGGCACCGGGGAGCTGTTTTTT
cdr3_aa: CASSIRSGTGELFF

clone_size: -
d_call: -
j_call: TRBJ1-2
v_call: TRBV20-1
cdr3_nt: TGCAGTGCCCCCAGGGGCTATGGCTACACCTTC
cdr3_aa: CSAPRGYGYTF

clone_size: many
d_call: -
j_call: TRBJ2-7
v_call: TRBV19
cdr3_nt: TGTGCCAGTAGTAAGGGGTACGAGCAGTACTTC
cdr3_aa: CASSKGYEQYF

clone_size: -
d_call: -
j_call: TRBJ1-2
v_call: TRBV28
cdr3_nt: TGTGCCAGCAGTCCTATCAGGGGAAGCTATGGCTACACCTTC
cdr3_aa: CASSPIRGSYGYTF

clone_size: many
d_call: -
j_call: TRBJ2-7
v_call: TRBV2
cdr3_nt: TGTGCCAGCAGTGAGGAGGGAACCTCCTACGAGCAGTACTTC
cdr3_aa: CASSEEGTSYEQYF

clone_size: -
d_call: TRBD2
j_call: TRBJ2-7
v_call: TRBV6-1
cdr3_nt: TGTGCCAGCAGTCGGGGACTAGTCTACGAGCAGTACTTC
cdr3_aa: CASSRGLVYEQYF

clone_size: many
d_call: TRBD1
j_call: TRBJ2-5
v_call: TRBV11-2
cdr3_nt: TGTGCCAGCAGCTCCGTCCAGGGGGCAGGGCAAGAGACCCAGTACTTC
cdr3_aa: CASSSVQGAGQETQYF

clone_size: many
d_call: -
j_call: TRBJ2-5
v_call: TRBV12-3/TRBV12-4
cdr3_nt: TGTGCCAGCAGCCGGGACATTCAAGAGACCCAGTACTTC
cdr3_aa: CASSRDIQETQYF

clone_size: many
d_call: -
j_call: TRBJ2-7
v_call: TRBV15
cdr3_nt: TGTGCCACCAGCAGACCCGGGGCGGGTCCCTACGAGCAGTACTTC
cdr3_aa: CATSRPGAGPYEQYF

clone_size: -
d_call: -
j_call: TRBJ2-1
v_call: TRBV24-1
cdr3_nt: TGTGCCACCAGTTGGGGGGCCCCGAGCTCCTACAATGAGCAGTTCTTC
cdr3_aa: CATSWGAPSSYNEQFF

clone_size: -
d_call: TRBD1
j_call: TRBJ1-6
v_call: TRBV12-3/TRBV12-4
cdr3_nt: TGTGCCAGCAGAGGGACAGGGGTAGCGGATTCACCCCTCCACTTT
cdr3_aa: CASRGTGVADSPLHF

clone_size: many
d_call: -
j_call: TRBJ2-2
v_call: TRBV12-3/TRBV12-4
cdr3_nt: TGTGCCAGCAGGCCAGGGGTTGTCGGGGAGCTGTTTTTT
cdr3_aa: CASRPGVVGELFF

clone_size: many
d_call: -
j_call: TRBJ1-5
v_call: TRBV12-3/TRBV12-4
cdr3_nt: TGTGCCAGCAGTTTACCCCATCAGCCCCAGCATTTT
cdr3_aa: CASSLPHQPQHF

clone_size: many
d_call: TRBD1
j_call: TRBJ1-6
v_call: TRBV27
cdr3_nt: TGTGCCAGCAGTTTTTTCACAGGGGGGGTGTCACCCCTCCACTTT
cdr3_aa: CASSFFTGGVSPLHF

clone_size: -
d_call: -
j_call: TRBJ1-2
v_call: TRBV9
cdr3_nt: TGTGCCAGCAGCGTAACAGGGTCGGATGGCTACACCTTC
cdr3_aa: CASSVTGSDGYTF